This entry lists 19 T cell receptor beta chains sequenced from one sample in a study of blood T cell repertoires in COVID-19. TCRdb keeps only in-frame clones here, not all; method: immunoSEQ multiplex PCR. The sample has approximately 330,000 clones; roughly 89% are singletons. Sequencing input: peripheral blood. The receptor set was obtained from a man aged 25 to 40 with COVID-19, enrolled during active disease.

This clone was counted only a few times. This chain uses TRBV2 with TRBJ1-2; D may be TRBD1 (5 bases). The germline CDR1 and CDR2 sequences are SNHLY and FYNNEI. Trimming removed 2 bases at V and 2 bases at J, with 15 bases between. CDR3 length equals 16 residues. For the CDR3, the DNA is TGTGCCAGCAGTGAAACGGGCAGGGCCCCAAACTATGGCTACACCTTC. Its translation: CASSETGRAPNYGYTF. Combining the CDR3 with reference TRBV2 and TRBJ1-2 gives the whole variable domain EPEVTQTPSHQVTQMGQEVILRCVPISNHLYFYWYRQILGQKVEFLVSFYNNEISEKSEIFDDQFSVERPDGSNFTLKIRSTKLEDSAMYFCASSETGRAPNYGYTFGSGTRLTVV.

The sample holds one count of this clone. The chain joins TRBV5-1 to TRBJ1-4; 11 bases fit TRBD1. V dropped 5 bases and J dropped 5; count of bases not matched to a gene: 8. This CDR3 comprises 16 residues. The germline CDR1 and CDR2 sequences are SGHRS and YFSETQ. CDR3 coding DNA: TGCGCCAGCAGTCCGGGACAGGGGGAAGGGAATGAAAAACTGTTTTTT. Its protein is CASSPGQGEGNEKLFF.

This chain uses TRBV6-2 or TRBV6-3 with TRBJ2-1; tentative D call: TRBD2 (5 bases). Germline-derived CDR1 and CDR2 are MNHEY and SVGEGT. The CDR3 is 13 residues long. V was clipped by 6 bases and J by 12 bases, with 18 bases between them. Written as DNA, the CDR3 is TGTGCCAGCAGCCTCGCGGAAACGGGAAGGCAGTTCTTC. Amino acids: CASSLAETGRQFF.

The genes are TRBV7-7 and TRBJ2-2; 8 bases align to TRBD2. CDR1 SSHAT and CDR2 FNYEAQ come from the germline V gene (reference sequence). This CDR3 has 18 amino acids. V lost 9 bases and J lost 3; bases outside the gene matches: 18. CDR3 protein: CARETPEREILHTGELFF. The CDR3 bases are TGTGCCAGAGAAACCCCGGAGCGGGAGATTCTTCACACCGGGGAGCTGTTTTTT.

CDR3 bases: TGTGCCAGCTGGAGCGGGGAGGGGCAAGAGACCCAGTACTTC. Its translation is CASWSGEGQETQYF. V is TRBV2 and J is TRBJ2-5, with TRBD2 matching over 7 bases. The germline gives CDR1 SNHLY, CDR2 FYNNEI. The CDR3 spans 14 residues. Germline trimming cut 8 bases from V and 2 bases from J; bases unmatched to any gene: 8.

The chain employs TRBV7-9 and TRBJ2-5; TRBD2 matches 7 bases. The CDR3 is 13 residues long. The germline V gene has CDR1 SEHNR and CDR2 FQNEAQ (reference sequence). V shed 3 bases, J shed 3 bases, and the junction held 1 base outside the gene matches. CDR3 in DNA: TGTGCCAGCAGCTTTCGGGGGGAAGAGACCCAGTACTTC. Protein: CASSFRGEETQYF.

The chain uses TRBV6-2 or TRBV6-3 and TRBJ2-2; 11 bases agree with TRBD2. V trimming: 0 bases; J trimming: 4 bases; junction bases outside the gene matches: 10. CDR3 size: 19 residues. CDR1 MNHEY and CDR2 SVGEGT come from the germline V gene. This chain's CDR3 is CASSYSILAGELPTGELFF. CDR3 sequence (DNA): TGTGCCAGCAGTTACTCGATACTAGCGGGAGAACTCCCCACCGGGGAGCTGTTTTTT.

V usage is TRBV19 and J usage is TRBJ1-2; TRBD1 matches at 9 bases. Germline-derived CDR1 and CDR2 are LNHDA and SQIVND (reference sequence). The CDR3 length is 15 residues. V lost 1 base to trimming and J lost 5 bases; unmatched junction nucleotides: 5. The CDR3 region has the DNA TGTGCCAGTAGTATAGGAACAGGGGGCCGGTATGGCTACACCTTC. Protein: CASSIGTGGRYGYTF. Full variable domain (remainder filled in from reference TRBV19 and TRBJ1-2): DGGITQSPKYLFRKEGQNVTLSCEQNLNHDAMYWYRQDPGQGLRLIYYSQIVNDFQKGDIAEGYSVSREKKESFPLTVTSAQKNPTAFYLCASSIGTGGRYGYTFGSGTRLTVV.

V and J are TRBV5-1 and TRBJ1-1; 11 bases align to TRBD1. Germline V gene data show CDR1 as SGHRS and CDR2 as YFSETQ. The CDR3 has 15 residues. With V trimmed by 4 bases and J by 3 bases, 5 bases remained unmatched. In DNA form, the CDR3 reads TGCGCCAGCAGCCTGGGGACAGGGGGGGACACTGAAGCTTTCTTT. The encoded protein is CASSLGTGGDTEAFF.

The chain links TRBV18 to TRBJ1-2; tentative D call: TRBD1 (5 bases). Germline CDR1 reads KGHSH; CDR2 reads LQKENI. This CDR3 contains 15 residues. The germline V and J ends were trimmed by 3 bases and 0 bases, with 11 bases remaining between them. The CDR3 sequence is CASSPLTVTNYGYTF. CDR3 coding DNA: TGTGCCAGCTCACCTTTGACAGTGACTAACTATGGCTACACCTTC.

V gene TRBV5-6 combines with J gene TRBJ1-1; D is uncertain. Germline CDR1 SGHDT, CDR2 YYEEEE. CDR3 length equals 17 residues. V was shortened by 3 bases and J by 7 bases, with 25 bases between the two germline ends. As DNA, the CDR3 is TGTGCCAGCAGCTCTGGGATGGAGGGTAGTTTTTTGATTGAAGCTTTCTTT. This encodes CASSSGMEGSFLIEAFF.

This clone showed up just once. The chain recombines TRBV6-2 or TRBV6-3 with TRBJ2-1; 8 positions match TRBD2. This CDR3 region has 15 residues. J gave up 3 bases and V 6 bases, and 7 bases lay outside the gene matches. Germline-derived CDR1 and CDR2 are MNHEY and SVGEGT. The CDR3 coding sequence is TGTGCCAGCAGCCCACTAAGCGGGAGCTACAATGAGCAGTTCTTC. Its translation: CASSPLSGSYNEQFF.

The rearrangement joins TRBV11-2 to TRBJ2-6; the D is unclear. CDR1 is SGHAT and CDR2 is FQNNGV in the germline V gene. The CDR3 has 18 amino acids. V was trimmed by 1 base and J by 0 bases, leaving 13 bases between them. CDR3 loop: CASSLGPTPGSGANVLTF. In DNA, the CDR3 is TGTGCCAGCAGCTTAGGTCCCACCCCCGGCTCTGGGGCCAACGTCCTGACTTTC. The complete variable domain, with remaining parts taken from reference TRBV11-2 and TRBJ2-6, reads EAGVAQSPRYKIIEKRQSVAFWCNPISGHATLYWYQQILGQGPKLLIQFQNNGVVDDSQLPKDRFSAERLKGVDSTLKIQPAKLEDSAVYLCASSLGPTPGSGANVLTFGAGSRLTVL.

This clone came up many times. The chain has TRBV6-1 and TRBJ1-2; TRBD1 aligns across 8 bases. CDR1 and CDR2 from the germline V gene are MNHNS and SASEGT. The CDR3 is made up of 16 amino acids. Germline trimming cut 1 base from V and 2 bases from J; bases unmatched to any gene: 6. CDR3 amino acids: CASSEGQGALNYGYTF. The CDR3 DNA reads TGTGCCAGCAGTGAAGGGCAGGGGGCCTTAAACTATGGCTACACCTTC.

The chain has TRBV6-5 and TRBJ2-7; 15 nucleotides agree with TRBD2. J gave up 3 bases and V 2 bases, and 2 bases lay outside the gene matches. Germline assignment: CDR1 MNHEY and CDR2 SVGAGI. The CDR3 contains 16 residues. In DNA form, the CDR3 reads TGTGCCAGCAGTTACGGGACTAGCGGGGGGCTCTACGAGCAGTACTTC. It encodes CASSYGTSGGLYEQYF.

The chain has TRBV11-2 and TRBJ2-5; 9 nucleotides line up with TRBD1. The V segment lost 5 bases and the J segment 5 bases; nucleotides outside the gene matches: 9. This CDR3 region has 15 residues. Per the germline V gene, CDR1 is SGHAT and CDR2 is FQNNGV. In DNA form, the CDR3 reads TGTGCCAGCAGCGGGCGACAGGGGGGGATGGAGACCCAGTACTTC. It specifies CASSGRQGGMETQYF.

This rearrangement joins TRBV6-5 to TRBJ1-1, with D unresolved. Germline CDR1 and CDR2: MNHEY and SVGAGI. CDR3 length: 15 amino acids. V lost 0 bases and J lost 0, with 8 bases in between. The CDR3 DNA reads as TGTGCCAGCAGTTACTCTGGGGAGATGAACACTGAAGCTTTCTTT. This codes for CASSYSGEMNTEAFF.

The chain combines TRBV5-1 with TRBJ2-7, with 7 positions matching TRBD1. The CDR3 extends over 14 amino acids. From germline, CDR1 is SGHRS and CDR2 YFSETQ. V trimming: 0 bases; J trimming: 5 bases; junction bases outside the gene matches: 5. The CDR3 nucleotides are TGCGCCAGCAGCTTGGGACAGGGAATGGACGAGCAGTACTTC. This encodes CASSLGQGMDEQYF.

This clone was seen just once. This sequence joins TRBV4-3 and TRBJ1-4; 9 nucleotides agree with TRBD1. Germline V gene lookup returns CDR1 LGHNA and CDR2 YSLEER. The CDR3 totals 16 residues. The V gene end was trimmed by 2 bases and the J gene end by 10 bases; junction bases not matched to a gene: 11. The CDR3, as DNA: TGCGCCAGCAGCCAACCTCCGGGACAGGGAATTCGAAAACTGTTTTTT. It codes for CASSQPPGQGIRKLFF.